This T cell receptor (beta chain) was recorded in a study of cytomegalovirus exposure and HLA in healthy donors. Points from the study as a whole: In vitro assays verified that three CMV-associated chains recognized CMV antigens specifically. Across donors, sequencing depth was assumed by presence/absence analyses to be roughly uniform. In a later analysis, at a false discovery rate of 0.05, under 20,000 TCR beta sequences were associated with HLA alleles. Later on, a genetic analysis was performed. It linked a missense variant in DCLRE1C with V- and J-gene trimming of TCR beta.

The CDR3 length is 11 residues. Per germline, CDR1 LNHDA and CDR2 SQIVND (reference sequence). Trimming shortened V by 4 bases and J by 7 bases, and 7 bases separated the two germline ends. This clone was counted only a few times. Its matching antigen is unknown. Amplification used 60 Vbeta primers and 13 Jbeta primers. Profiling relied on immunoSEQ multiplex PCR, and the TCRdb table lists in-frame clones only, not all of them. The sample contains over 65,000 clones, over 75% of which appear only once. The clonotype comes from a middle-aged man in good health and CMV-seronegative. The sample was PBMCs. The V and J genes are TRBV19 and TRBJ1-1; D not resolved. CDR3 sequence: CASSRAIEAFF. The DNA of the CDR3 is TGTGCCAGTAGTAGAGCGATTGAAGCTTTCTTT.